This record looks at one T cell receptor beta chain sequence and its context. The antigen remains unidentified. This sample stems from a study of PD-1 blockade in mismatch repair-deficient tumors. Points from the study as a whole: Rapid post-treatment expansion, then contraction, generally preceding radiologic response, marked tumor-resident clones.

Libraries were prepared by immunoSEQ multiplex PCR; TCRdb keeps only in-frame clonotypes and omits some of them. The repertoire includes some 120,000 clones, roughly 86% of them detected once, and around 11% sits in the top ten. This CDR3 contains 17 residues. Trimming cost V 3 bases and J 4 bases; bases outside gene matches: 15. CDR1 LGHNA and CDR2 YNFKEQ come from the germline V gene. Here the sequenced sample was peripheral blood, taken about 17 months after starting pembrolizumab. V usage is TRBV4-2 and J usage is TRBJ2-7; 7 bases agree with TRBD1. The origin of this receptor is an adult with mismatch repair-deficient cancer. CDR3 bases: TGTGCCAGCAGCCACCAAAACGCCCCCGGGACAGATTACGAGCAGTACTTC. Amino acid sequence: CASSHQNAPGTDYEQYF.